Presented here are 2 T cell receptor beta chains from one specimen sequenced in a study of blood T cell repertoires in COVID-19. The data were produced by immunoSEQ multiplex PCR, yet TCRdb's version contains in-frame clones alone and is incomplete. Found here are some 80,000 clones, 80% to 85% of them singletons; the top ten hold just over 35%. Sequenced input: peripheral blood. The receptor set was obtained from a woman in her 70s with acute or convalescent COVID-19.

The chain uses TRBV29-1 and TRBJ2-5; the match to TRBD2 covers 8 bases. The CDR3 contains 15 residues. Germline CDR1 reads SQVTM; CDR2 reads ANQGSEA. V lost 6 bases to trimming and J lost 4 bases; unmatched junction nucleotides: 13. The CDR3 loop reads CSVGQSGGPGETQYF. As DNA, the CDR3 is TGCAGCGTCGGTCAATCGGGAGGGCCGGGAGAGACCCAGTACTTC. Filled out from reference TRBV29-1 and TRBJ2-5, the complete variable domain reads SAVISQKPSRDICQRGTSLTIQCQVDSQVTMMFWYRQQPGQSLTLIATANQGSEATYESGFVIDKFPISRPNLTFSTLTVSNMSPEDSSIYLCSVGQSGGPGETQYFGPGTRLLVL.

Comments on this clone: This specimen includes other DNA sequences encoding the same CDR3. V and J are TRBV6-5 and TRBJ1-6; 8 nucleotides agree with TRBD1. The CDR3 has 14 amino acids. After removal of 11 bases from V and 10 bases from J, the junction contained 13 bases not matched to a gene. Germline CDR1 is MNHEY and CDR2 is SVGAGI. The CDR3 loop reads CAARTDRGGSPLHF. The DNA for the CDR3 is TGTGCCGCTAGAACCGACAGGGGTGGCTCACCCCTCCACTTT.